This TCR beta chain is drawn from a study of blood T cell repertoires in COVID-19. Study details: In each case, the material was cDNA or gDNA derived from T cells, B-cell-depleted T cells, or PBMCs.

The germline V gene has CDR1 SGHDN and CDR2 FVKESK. The CDR3 totals 14 residues. V shed 3 bases and J shed 7 bases, with 10 bases lying between them. The data were produced by immunoSEQ multiplex PCR, yet TCRdb's version contains in-frame clones alone and is incomplete. Of some 100,000 clones in the sample, approximately 84% are singletons; the top ten hold roughly 25%. The sample was peripheral blood. This rearrangement joins TRBV14 to TRBJ1-6, with D unresolved. The receptor's source is an elderly man with active or convalescent COVID-19. CDR3 nucleotides: TGTGCCAGCAGCCAGGACTTAAGGAATTCACCCCTCCACTTT. Residues: CASSQDLRNSPLHF.